A single sample gave rise to the 32 T cell receptor beta chains below, sequenced in a study of T cells in Graves' hyperthyroidism and ophthalmopathy. RNA transcripts gave rise to amplified TCR beta CDR3 regions. The HTBI primer set served for first-round RT-PCR of the TCR CDR3. TCRdb reprocessed the multiplex PCR reads with MiXCR, giving one entry per CDR3 protein. The sample has about 560,000 distinct CDR3 sequences, over 15% seen once. Source material: blood. The receptors originated from a woman aged 18-35 years with Graves' hyperthyroidism.

The gene calls are TRBV5-6 and TRBJ2-2, with D unclear. Germline V CDR1 and CDR2: SGHDT, YYEEEE. V lost 1 base to trimming and J lost 3 bases, with 10 bases between them. This CDR3 contains 15 residues. This CDR3 reads CASSLLTADTGELFF. The DNA of the CDR3 is TGTGCCAGCAGCTTGCTTACAGCAGACACCGGGGAGCTGTTTTTT.

This clonotype has just a few counts. This chain joins TRBV14 and TRBJ2-7; D is unresolved. Looked up from germline, CDR1 is SGHDN and CDR2 is FVKESK. The V end was cut by 0 bases, the J end by 6 bases, with 9 bases between. CDR3 length: 13 residues. CDR3 region: CASSQEENGEQYF. The CDR3 DNA is TGTGCCAGCAGCCAAGAGGAAAACGGCGAGCAGTACTTC.

The chain carries TRBV24-1 and TRBJ2-3, with D unclear. This CDR3 region has 13 residues. From germline, CDR1 is KGHDR and CDR2 SFDVKD. V was shortened by 4 bases and J by 7 bases, with 11 bases between the two germline ends. CDR3 sequence: CATSDVQSNTQYF. DNA of the CDR3: TGTGCCACCAGTGACGTCCAGAGCAATACGCAGTATTTT.

This clonotype appeared a few times. A read error may explain this, as a much larger clone is one base away. The genes are TRBV6-1 and TRBJ2-7; a weak D match, TRBD1 (5 bases). The CDR3 consists of 16 residues. Germline V gives CDR1 MNHNS, CDR2 SASEGT. This CDR3 is CVSTYPGHRPSYEQYF. The CDR3 DNA follows: TGTGTCAGCACATATCCCGGACACCGACCCTCCTACGAGCAGTACTTC.

This clonotype was picked up many times. The chain couples TRBV16 to TRBJ1-1, with D possibly TRBD1 on 6 matching bases. The CDR3 length is 14 residues. The germline V and J ends were trimmed by 4 bases and 8 bases, with 17 bases remaining between them. The V gene's germline CDR1 is KGHSY and CDR2 FQNENV. The DNA for the CDR3 is TGTGCCAGCAGCCTTAACGGGGGACAACAGGAAGCTTTCTTT. Translated, it gives CASSLNGGQQEAFF.

This clonotype was seen repeatedly, ten times or more. This chain connects TRBV13 to TRBJ2-1; D perhaps matches TRBD2 (7 bases). Per germline, CDR1 PRHDT and CDR2 FYEKMQ (reference sequence). This CDR3 has 15 residues. V lost 2 bases and J 10 bases, leaving 18 bases between the germline ends. The CDR3 here is CASSLIGGAGPEQFF. CDR3 coding DNA: TGTGCCAGCAGCTTAATAGGGGGGGCAGGACCCGAGCAGTTCTTC.

This clonotype was observed at least ten times. The CDR3 nucleotides are TGTGCCAGCAGAAAGCTAGCGGGAAGCACAGATACGCAGTATTTT. This gives the protein CASRKLAGSTDTQYF. The gene calls are TRBV28 and TRBJ2-3; TRBD2 matches 9 bases. V lost 6 bases, J lost 0 bases, and 4 bases stayed unmatched. The CDR3 consists of 15 residues. Germline V gene sequence: CDR1 MDHEN, CDR2 SYDVKM.

This clonotype was detected many times. The J gene is TRBJ2-1, the V gene TRBV6-4, with D uncertain. The length of the CDR3 is 16 residues. V lost 6 bases and J lost 0, with 15 bases in between. Germline V gene lookup returns CDR1 MRHNA and CDR2 SNTAGT. The CDR3 reads CASSRATEGSYNEQFF. Here the CDR3 DNA reads TGTGCCAGCAGCCGGGCCACCGAAGGCTCCTACAATGAGCAGTTCTTC.

The chain recombines TRBV5-6 with TRBJ1-4; 12 positions match TRBD1. Unmatched junction bases numbered 6, after V lost 4 bases and J lost 8 bases. Germline V lookup: CDR1 SGHDT, CDR2 YYEEEE. The CDR3 spans 15 residues. The CDR3 region has the DNA TGTGCCAGCAGCAGGGACAGGGGGCTTAACGAAAAACTGTTTTTT. It translates to CASSRDRGLNEKLFF.

The chain links TRBV9 to TRBJ2-7; no clear D gene. The CDR3 runs to 15 residues. Germline V gene sequence: CDR1 SGDLS, CDR2 YYNGEE. V was clipped by 0 bases and J by 0 bases, with 10 bases between them. The CDR3 region has the DNA TGTGCCAGCAGCGTAGGCGACATAAGCTCCTACGAGCAGTACTTC. This sequence encodes CASSVGDISSYEQYF.

The chain employs TRBV6-1 and TRBJ2-3, with TRBD1 matching over 7 bases. CDR3 length: 14 amino acids. Germline CDR1 is MNHNS and CDR2 is SASEGT. Trimming at V came to 8 bases and at J to 1 base, leaving 6 bases not matched to a gene. CDR3 sequence reads: CASQQTGGTDTQYF. CDR3 nucleotide sequence: TGTGCCAGCCAGCAAACAGGGGGCACAGATACGCAGTATTTT.

At least ten counts were recorded for this clonotype. The chain carries TRBV27 and TRBJ1-5; the D gene is possibly TRBD1 (6 bases). V was pared by 7 bases and J by 7 bases, with 20 bases between. Germline loops: CDR1 MNHEY, CDR2 SMNVEV (reference sequence). This CDR3 has 15 residues. This chain's CDR3 is CASTPQGGLGQPQHF. CDR3 coding DNA: TGTGCCAGCACCCCTCAAGGGGGTCTAGGGCAGCCCCAGCATTTT.

This clonotype was seen ten or more times. The CDR3 DNA follows: TGTGCCAGCAGCTTGGACAGGGGCCCTAATGAAAAACTGTTTTTT. Translation gives CASSLDRGPNEKLFF. The V call is TRBV11-3, the J call TRBJ1-4, with TRBD1 identical over 9 bases. This CDR3 has 15 amino acids. Germline CDR1 SGHNT, CDR2 YENEEA. V shed 3 bases, J shed 3 bases, and the junction held 2 bases outside the gene matches.

There are a few counts of this clonotype. This chain joins TRBV6-1 and TRBJ1-3; possible D gene TRBD1, 6 bases. The CDR3 consists of 16 residues. Trimming shortened V by 5 bases and J by 0 bases, and 14 bases separated the two germline ends. Germline V gives CDR1 MNHNS, CDR2 SASEGT. The CDR3 reads CASSPQAGASGNTIYF. Written as DNA, the CDR3 is TGTGCCAGCAGTCCCCAGGCAGGGGCCTCTGGAAACACCATATATTTT.

This clonotype was observed a few times. This chain links TRBV5-1 with TRBJ1-4; 7 positions agree with TRBD1. V dropped 4 bases and J dropped 7; count of bases not matched to a gene: 13. Germline lookup yields CDR1 SGHRS and CDR2 YFSETQ. The CDR3 consists of 16 residues. CDR3 sequence reads: CASSPGTAGWFEKLFF. CDR3 nucleotide sequence: TGCGCCAGCAGCCCGGGGACAGCCGGTTGGTTTGAAAAACTGTTTTTT.

This clonotype was seen only a few times. The chain carries TRBV27 and TRBJ1-2; possible D gene TRBD1, 5 bases. CDR3 size: 15 residues. Germline V gives CDR1 MNHEY, CDR2 SMNVEV (reference sequence). V was trimmed by 2 bases and J by 5 bases, leaving 15 bases between them. The CDR3, as DNA: TGTGCCAGCAGTTTAAAGGGAAGGGGATTATATGGCTACACCTTC. Protein product: CASSLKGRGLYGYTF.

At least ten counts were recorded for this clonotype. Here the CDR3 reads CASKWGLTSASSYEQYF. The CDR3 DNA is TGTGCCAGCAAGTGGGGGTTGACTAGCGCCAGCTCCTACGAGCAGTACTTC. V and J are TRBV6-1 and TRBJ2-7; 8 nucleotides agree with TRBD2. The CDR3 consists of 17 residues. Germline values: CDR1 MNHNS, CDR2 SASEGT. Germline trimming cut 7 bases from V and 0 bases from J; bases unmatched to any gene: 14.

This clonotype has a count of ten or more. This rearrangement joins TRBV29-1 to TRBJ2-5, with 8 nucleotides matching TRBD2. The germline gives CDR1 SQVTM, CDR2 ANQGSEA. V lost 6 bases to trimming and J lost 1 base; unmatched junction nucleotides: 16. This CDR3 contains 17 residues. In nucleotides, the CDR3 is TGCAGCGTCCCCCGGAGGAGTTCTAGCGGGTTCCAAGAGACCCAGTACTTC. Encoded protein: CSVPRRSSSGFQETQYF.

V gene TRBV2 combines with J gene TRBJ2-6; possibly TRBD2 for D (6 bases). The CDR3 runs 17 residues. CDR1 is SNHLY, CDR2 FYNNEI, per germline. Trimming took off 7 bases at V and 2 bases at J, with 18 bases between the two ends. CDR3 region: CASKVAAGRPGANVLTF. DNA for the CDR3: TGTGCCAGCAAGGTAGCGGCGGGAAGGCCTGGGGCCAACGTCCTGACTTTC.

The rearrangement links TRBV29-1 to TRBJ2-1, with 9 nucleotides matching TRBD1. The CDR3 contains 16 residues. J lost 7 bases, V lost 6 bases, and 16 bases had no gene match. CDR1 is SQVTM, CDR2 ANQGSEA, per germline. CDR3 DNA: TGCAGCGTGGGGAATCGACAGGGGGGGCGGACGAATGAGCAGTTCTTC. Translated: CSVGNRQGGRTNEQFF.

Concerning this clonotype itself: A much bigger clone sits one base away, suggesting this may be a read error. The chain combines TRBV12-3 or TRBV12-4 with TRBJ1-3; D call uncertain. The CDR3 has 15 residues. The CDR3 DNA follows: TGTGCCTGCAGTGTCCTGGCGGGGACTGGAAACACCATATATTTT. It translates to CACSVLAGTGNTIYF.

This clonotype was recorded many times. CDR3 sequence reads: CASSGPLRVNTEAFF. CDR3 sequence (DNA): TGTGCCAGCAGTGGGCCCCTCAGGGTGAACACTGAAGCTTTCTTT. This chain connects TRBV12-3 or TRBV12-4 to TRBJ1-1, with D possibly being TRBD1 (5 bases). The CDR3 runs 15 residues. V was clipped by 5 bases and J by 0 bases, with 13 bases between them.

In the case of this clonotype: A read error may account for a junction end that differs from germline. The gene calls are TRBV3-1 and TRBJ2-2; D could derive from TRBD1 or TRBD2 (5 bases each). The CDR3 extends over 17 amino acids. Germline V gene lookup returns CDR1 LGHDT and CDR2 YNNKEL (reference sequence). DNA of the CDR3: TGTGCCAGCAGCTCACTATGGGACGTAACGAACACCGGGAAGCTGTTTTTT. It yields the protein CASSSLWDVTNTGKLFF.

This clonotype occurred many times. The genes are TRBV5-1 and TRBJ2-7; 12 bases are shared with TRBD2. CDR3 length: 19 amino acids. V lost 4 bases to trimming and J lost 3 bases; unmatched junction nucleotides: 17. The germline V gene has CDR1 SGHRS and CDR2 YFSETQ. The DNA of the CDR3 is TGCGCCAGCAGCGGGCCACTCCGGACTAGCGGGACTCAAAACTACGAGCAGTACTTC. This sequence encodes CASSGPLRTSGTQNYEQYF.

This clonotype was detected a few times. The rearrangement uses TRBV10-3 and TRBJ2-7; maybe TRBD1 (7 bases). Germline loops: CDR1 ENHRY, CDR2 SYGVKD. The CDR3 is 15 residues long. V lost 3 bases, J lost 2 bases, and 14 bases lay in between. CDR3 protein: CAISDADRTTYEQYF. In DNA form, the CDR3 reads TGTGCCATCAGTGACGCGGACAGGACTACCTACGAGCAGTACTTC.

This chain connects TRBV15 to TRBJ1-6; D is unclear. CDR3 length: 18 residues. V lost 0 bases, J lost 1 base, and 13 bases lay in between. Germline values: CDR1 LNHNV, CDR2 YYDKDF (reference sequence). CDR3 region: CATSRDYGEGSYNSPLHF. Here the CDR3 DNA reads TGTGCCACCAGCAGAGATTACGGGGAAGGTTCCTATAATTCACCCCTCCACTTT.

The DNA for the CDR3 is TGTGCCAGCAGGACCACTAGATTAGCCAAAAACATTCAGTACTTC. It is translated as CASRTTRLAKNIQYF. The V gene is TRBV5-8, the J gene TRBJ2-4; tentatively, D is TRBD2 (5 bases). This CDR3 has 15 amino acids. Germline-derived CDR1 and CDR2 are SGHTS and YDEGEE. The V gene lost 5 bases and the J gene lost 0 bases, with 12 bases spanning the gap.

The chain is built from TRBV6-2 or TRBV6-3 and TRBJ2-1; 8 bases align to TRBD1. The V gene end was trimmed by 4 bases and the J gene end by 1 base; junction bases not matched to a gene: 3. The germline CDR1 and CDR2 sequences are MNHEY and SVGEGT. The CDR3 contains 15 residues. The CDR3, as DNA: TGTGCCAGCAGTTCTAGACAGGGGTCCTACAATGAGCAGTTCTTC. Translation gives CASSSRQGSYNEQFF.

This clonotype was seen a handful of times. The rearrangement uses TRBV20-1 and TRBJ1-6; D gene unclear. V was pared by 6 bases and J by 0 bases, with 12 bases between. The CDR3 loop spans 15 amino acids. Germline V lookup: CDR1 DFQATT, CDR2 SNEGSKA (reference sequence). DNA of the CDR3: TGCAGTGCGGTCTCCCCGAGCTCCTATAATTCACCCCTCCACTTT. It translates to CSAVSPSSYNSPLHF.

This clonotype was seen a few times. The chain has TRBV27 and TRBJ2-3, with 8 bases that match TRBD1. V was pared by 1 base and J by 4 bases, with 7 bases of the junction left unmatched. Germline V CDR1 and CDR2: MNHEY, SMNVEV (reference sequence). This CDR3 has 16 residues. This CDR3 reads CASSLYPGGRADTQYF. In nucleotides, the CDR3 is TGTGCCAGCAGTTTATACCCAGGGGGCCGGGCAGATACGCAGTATTTT.

In regard to this clonotype: A much more abundant neighbour one base away suggests this may be a read error. The chain recombines TRBV7-2 with TRBJ2-7; tentatively, D is TRBD2 (5 bases). Germline assignment: CDR1 SGHTA and CDR2 FQGNSA. This CDR3 is 15 amino acids long. Trimming pared 1 base from V and 3 bases from J, leaving 13 bases between. The CDR3 DNA sequence: TGTGCCAGCAGCTTAGGAGGGCCGGGGTGCTACGAGCAGTACTTC. Protein product: CASSLGGPGCYEQYF.

J is TRBJ1-5 and V is TRBV6-1; TRBD1 agrees at 7 bases. The CDR3 runs 15 residues. Germline V gene lookup returns CDR1 MNHNS and CDR2 SASEGT. V was clipped by 6 bases and J by 7 bases; unmatched bases: 12. The CDR3 DNA reads as TGTGCCAGCAGGGAACGACAGGGAGAGGGGCAGCCCCAGCATTTT. This gives the protein CASRERQGEGQPQHF.